What follows are 17 T cell receptor beta chains derived from one specimen sequenced in a study of shared clonotypes between healthy human individuals. Clones were read by immunoSEQ multiplex PCR, and TCRdb kept only the in-frame ones, dropping some. The table records more than 2 million clones, 90% to 96% of them present only once. Source material: naive CD4+ T cells sorted from blood. Subset noted: CD45RA+ positively selected. Receptors were obtained from a man between 18 and 35 years old in good health.

The chain has TRBV6-6 and TRBJ2-3; 10 nucleotides match TRBD2. Trimming at V came to 6 bases and at J to 4 bases, leaving 10 bases not matched to a gene. Germline V gene data show CDR1 as MNHNY and CDR2 as SVGAGI (reference sequence). The CDR3 extends over 16 amino acids. In DNA, the CDR3 is TGTGCCAGCAGAGGCATTATAGCGGGAGGTGCAGATACGCAGTATTTT. This gives the protein CASRGIIAGGADTQYF.

Note on this clone: Other DNA variants within this sample encode the same CDR3. V gene TRBV2 combines with J gene TRBJ1-2; no clear D. Trimming stripped 1 base from V and 4 bases from J, with 7 bases between. The CDR3 spans 13 residues. The germline CDR1 and CDR2 sequences are SNHLY and FYNNEI. The CDR3 loop is CASSEGRIYGYTF. The DNA of the CDR3 is TGTGCCAGCAGTGAAGGGAGAATCTATGGCTACACCTTC. Filled out from reference TRBV2 and TRBJ1-2, the complete variable domain reads EPEVTQTPSHQVTQMGQEVILRCVPISNHLYFYWYRQILGQKVEFLVSFYNNEISEKSEIFDDQFSVERPDGSNFTLKIRSTKLEDSAMYFCASSEGRIYGYTFGSGTRLTVV.

The chain carries TRBV28 and TRBJ2-7; 7 nucleotides align to TRBD1. The CDR3 extends over 13 amino acids. Looked up from germline, CDR1 is MDHEN and CDR2 is SYDVKM. With 4 bases clipped from V and 5 bases from J, the junction kept 5 bases outside the gene matches. The CDR3 spells CASSYTTGHEQYF. CDR3 bases: TGTGCCAGCAGTTATACGACAGGGCACGAGCAGTACTTC. The variable domain in full, with the rest retrieved from reference TRBV28 and TRBJ2-7, is DVKVTQSSRYLVKRTGEKVFLECVQDMDHENMFWYRQDPGLGLRLIYFSYDVKMKEKGDIPEGYSVSREKKERFSLILESASTNQTSMYLCASSYTTGHEQYFGPGTRLTVT.

J is TRBJ2-1 and V is TRBV28; 10 nucleotides agree with TRBD2. CDR3 length: 13 residues. After removal of 5 bases from V and 6 bases from J, the junction contained 1 base not matched to a gene. Germline V gene sequence: CDR1 MDHEN, CDR2 SYDVKM. CDR3 loop: CASSGTSANEQFF. In nucleotides, the CDR3 is TGTGCCAGCAGTGGGACTAGCGCCAATGAGCAGTTCTTC.

The chain links TRBV5-1 to TRBJ2-3; possibly TRBD1 for D (6 bases). The V and J ends lost 0 bases and 0 bases respectively, with 11 bases between them. CDR1 and CDR2 (germline): SGHRS, YFSETQ. CDR3 size: 16 residues. CDR3 residues: CASSLEGHLSTDTQYF. In nucleotides, the CDR3 is TGCGCCAGCAGCTTGGAGGGACACCTGAGCACAGATACGCAGTATTTT.

This clone was detected a few times. This chain joins TRBV10-2 and TRBJ1-2; D unclear. Germline V gene sequence: CDR1 WSHSY, CDR2 SAAADI. Deletions cut 3 bases from V and 3 bases from J, with 11 bases between. CDR3 size: 14 residues. The chain's CDR3 is CASSDKKYDYGYTF. DNA of the CDR3: TGCGCCAGCAGTGATAAGAAGTATGACTATGGCTACACCTTC.

V and J are TRBV30 and TRBJ1-1, with 8 bases matching TRBD1. The CDR3 consists of 15 residues. V shed 3 bases and J 6 bases; nucleotides not matched to a gene: 12. CDR1 is GTSNPN, CDR2 SVGIG, per germline (reference sequence). CDR3 sequence (DNA): TGTGCCTGGAGGGGGACAGGCAGGGGGACGGCTGAAGCTTTCTTT. Protein product: CAWRGTGRGTAEAFF.

The genes are TRBV10-1 and TRBJ2-3; unclear D gene. The germline CDR1 and CDR2 sequences are WNHNN and SYGVQD (reference sequence). The CDR3 runs 13 residues. V was trimmed by 3 bases and J by 5 bases, leaving 9 bases between them. The DNA for the CDR3 is TGCGCCAGCAGTGAACTACCCGGAGATACGCAGTATTTT. Protein sequence: CASSELPGDTQYF.

The J gene is TRBJ2-5, the V gene TRBV20-1; D may be TRBD1 or TRBD2 (7 bases each). The CDR3 spans 11 residues. The germline V gene encodes CDR1 DFQATT and CDR2 SNEGSKA (reference sequence). Trimming cost V 7 bases and J 11 bases, with 17 bases left between them. The CDR3 DNA follows: TGCAGTGAGGAGGGGGCGCGGGAGCAGTACTTC. It is translated as CSEEGAREQYF.

The genes are TRBV5-8 and TRBJ2-2, with TRBD2 matching 9 bases. This CDR3 contains 16 residues. In germline, CDR1 is SGHTS, CDR2 YDEGEE. J was trimmed by 3 bases and V by 4 bases; bases with no gene match: 7. CDR3 loop: CASSPRGGVYTGELFF. In DNA, the CDR3 is TGTGCCAGCAGCCCCCGCGGGGGGGTCTACACCGGGGAGCTGTTTTTT.

The CDR3 is CASSESGRDAQYF. The CDR3 nucleotides read TGTGCCAGCAGTGAATCAGGCAGGGATGCGCAGTATTTT. The J gene is TRBJ2-3, the V gene TRBV2, with TRBD1 as a possible D gene (5 bases). Germline loops: CDR1 SNHLY, CDR2 FYNNEI. Trimming pared 2 bases from V and 10 bases from J, leaving 13 bases between. CDR3 size: 13 residues.

The genes are TRBV30 and TRBJ2-3; the match to TRBD2 covers 11 bases. The CDR3 spans 15 residues. Germline CDR1 reads GTSNPN; CDR2 reads SVGIG (reference sequence). V gave up 3 bases and J gave up 0 bases; unmatched junction bases: 2. The DNA of the CDR3 is TGTGCCTGGAGCAGGACTAGCGGGAGCACAGATACGCAGTATTTT. This sequence encodes CAWSRTSGSTDTQYF.

In this sample, this clone turned up a few times. J is TRBJ1-6 and V is TRBV11-2, with D possibly TRBD1 on 5 matching bases. V lost 1 base, J lost 7 bases, and 8 bases lay in between. The CDR3 totals 14 residues. Germline CDR1 and CDR2: SGHAT and FQNNGV. Here the CDR3 reads CASSLGGVNSPLHF. The CDR3 DNA sequence: TGTGCCAGCAGCTTAGGGGGGGTCAATTCACCCCTCCACTTT.

V is TRBV29-1 and J is TRBJ1-1; no firm D call. Trimming removed 4 bases at V and 6 bases at J, with 9 bases between. CDR1 is SQVTM and CDR2 is ANQGSEA in the germline V gene. CDR3 length: 11 amino acids. CDR3 region: CSVVGLAEAFF. For the CDR3, the DNA is TGCAGCGTTGTAGGTTTGGCTGAAGCTTTCTTT.

V and J are TRBV11-2 and TRBJ1-2; weak D call: TRBD1 (6 bases). Germline assignment: CDR1 SGHAT and CDR2 FQNNGV. The CDR3 has 14 residues. Trimming removed 4 bases at V and 4 bases at J, with 13 bases between. As DNA, the CDR3 is TGTGCCAGCAGCTCGACAGGACCGGGCTATGGCTACACCTTC. Protein: CASSSTGPGYGYTF.

The chain couples TRBV5-6 to TRBJ2-3, with a weak D call TRBD2 (5 bases). Trimming took 2 bases from V and 2 from J, leaving 15 bases between them. The CDR3 sequence is 16 residues long. Looked up from germline, CDR1 is SGHDT and CDR2 is YYEEEE. CDR3 sequence: CASSFVGLAHTDTQYF. The CDR3 DNA sequence: TGTGCCAGCAGCTTTGTCGGGCTAGCTCACACAGATACGCAGTATTTT.

Concerning this clone itself: The sample carries other DNA sequences with the same CDR3. The rearrangement links TRBV29-1 to TRBJ2-4; D may be TRBD2 (5 bases). This CDR3 has 14 residues. The germline V gene has CDR1 SQVTM and CDR2 ANQGSEA. V lost 6 bases, J lost 0 bases, and 12 bases lay in between. The CDR3 loop is CSVASRLAKNIQYF. CDR3 DNA sequence: TGCAGCGTCGCTAGCAGGTTAGCCAAAAACATTCAGTACTTC.